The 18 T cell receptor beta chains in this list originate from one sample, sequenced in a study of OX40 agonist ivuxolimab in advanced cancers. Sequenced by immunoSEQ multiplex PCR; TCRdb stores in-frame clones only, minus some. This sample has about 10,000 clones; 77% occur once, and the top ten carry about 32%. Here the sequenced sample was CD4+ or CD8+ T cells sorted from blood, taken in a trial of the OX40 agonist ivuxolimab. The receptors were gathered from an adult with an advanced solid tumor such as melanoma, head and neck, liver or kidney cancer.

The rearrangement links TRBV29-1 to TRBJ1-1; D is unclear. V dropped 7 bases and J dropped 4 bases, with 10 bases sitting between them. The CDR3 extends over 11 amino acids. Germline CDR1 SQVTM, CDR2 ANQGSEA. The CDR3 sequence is CSAPRGTEAFF. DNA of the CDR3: TGCAGCGCCCCCCGGGGCACTGAAGCTTTCTTT.

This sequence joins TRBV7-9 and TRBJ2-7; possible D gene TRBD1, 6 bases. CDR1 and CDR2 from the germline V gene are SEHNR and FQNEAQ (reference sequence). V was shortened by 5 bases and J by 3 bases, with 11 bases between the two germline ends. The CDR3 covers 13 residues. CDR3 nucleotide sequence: TGTGCCAGCAGCCCCGCGGACAGCTACGAGCAGTACTTC. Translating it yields CASSPADSYEQYF. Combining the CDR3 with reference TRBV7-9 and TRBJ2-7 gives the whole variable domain DTGVSQNPRHKITKRGQNVTFRCDPISEHNRLYWYRQTLGQGPEFLTYFQNEAQLEKSRLLSDRFSAERPKGSFSTLEIQRTEQGDSAMYLCASSPADSYEQYFGPGTRLTVT.

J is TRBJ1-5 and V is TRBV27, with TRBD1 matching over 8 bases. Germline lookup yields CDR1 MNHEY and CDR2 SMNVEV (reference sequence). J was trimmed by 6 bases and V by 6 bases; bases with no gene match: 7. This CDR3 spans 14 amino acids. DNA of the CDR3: TGTGCCAGCAGCCATCAGGGGGCGAGTCAGCCCCAGCATTTT. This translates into CASSHQGASQPQHF.

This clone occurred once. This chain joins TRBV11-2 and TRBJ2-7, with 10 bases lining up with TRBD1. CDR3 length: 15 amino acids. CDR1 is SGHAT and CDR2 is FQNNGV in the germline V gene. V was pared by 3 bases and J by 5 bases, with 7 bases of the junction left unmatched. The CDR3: CASSFPDRGQNEQYF. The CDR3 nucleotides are TGTGCCAGCAGCTTTCCAGACAGGGGGCAGAACGAGCAGTACTTC.

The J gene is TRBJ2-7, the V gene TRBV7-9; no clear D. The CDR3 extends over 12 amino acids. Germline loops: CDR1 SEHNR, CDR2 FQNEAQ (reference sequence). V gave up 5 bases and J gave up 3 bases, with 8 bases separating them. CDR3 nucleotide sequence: TGTGCCAGCAGCACCTCGGGCTACGAGCAGTACTTC. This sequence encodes CASSTSGYEQYF.

DNA of the CDR3: TGTGCCACATCGGGACAGGGAGAGGGCACTGAAGCTTTCTTT. Translation gives CATSGQGEGTEAFF. The chain has TRBV2 and TRBJ1-1, with 9 bases matching TRBD1. The germline V gene has CDR1 SNHLY and CDR2 FYNNEI. This CDR3 spans 14 amino acids. V lost 10 bases and J lost 4; bases outside the gene matches: 10.

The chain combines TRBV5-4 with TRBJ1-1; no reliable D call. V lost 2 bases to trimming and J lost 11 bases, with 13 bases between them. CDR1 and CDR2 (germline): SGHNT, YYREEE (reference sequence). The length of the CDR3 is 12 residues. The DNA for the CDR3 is TGTGCCAGCAGCTTCCCCCGAACCGAGGCTTTCTTT. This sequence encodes CASSFPRTEAFF.

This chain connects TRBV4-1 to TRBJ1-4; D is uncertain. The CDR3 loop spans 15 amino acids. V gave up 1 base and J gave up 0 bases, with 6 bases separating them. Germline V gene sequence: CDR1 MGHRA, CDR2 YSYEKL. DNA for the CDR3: TGCGCCAGCAGCCAAGGACCCACAACTAATGAAAAACTGTTTTTT. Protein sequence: CASSQGPTTNEKLFF.

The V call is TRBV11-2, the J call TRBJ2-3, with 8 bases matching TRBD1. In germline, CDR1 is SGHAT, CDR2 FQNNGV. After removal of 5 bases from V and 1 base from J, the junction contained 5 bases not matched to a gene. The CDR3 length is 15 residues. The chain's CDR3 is CASSPGTGRTDTQYF. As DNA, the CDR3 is TGTGCCAGCAGCCCAGGGACAGGTCGCACAGATACGCAGTATTTT.

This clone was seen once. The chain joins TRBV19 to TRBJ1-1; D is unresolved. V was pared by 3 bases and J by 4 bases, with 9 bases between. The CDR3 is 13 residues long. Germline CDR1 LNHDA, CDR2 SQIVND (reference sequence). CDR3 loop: CASSMNRGTEAFF. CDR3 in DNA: TGTGCCAGTAGTATGAACAGAGGCACTGAAGCTTTCTTT.

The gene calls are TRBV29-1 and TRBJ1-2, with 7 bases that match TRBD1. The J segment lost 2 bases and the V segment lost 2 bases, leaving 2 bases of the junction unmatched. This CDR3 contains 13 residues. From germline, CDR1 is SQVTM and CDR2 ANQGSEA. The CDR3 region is CSVETGENYGYTF. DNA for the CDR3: TGCAGCGTTGAAACAGGGGAGAACTATGGCTACACCTTC.

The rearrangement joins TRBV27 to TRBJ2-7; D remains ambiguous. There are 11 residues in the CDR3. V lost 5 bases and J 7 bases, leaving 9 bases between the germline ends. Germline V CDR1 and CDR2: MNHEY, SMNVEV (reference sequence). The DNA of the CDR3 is TGTGCCAGCAGTCTCGGTGGGGAGCAGTACTTC. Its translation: CASSLGGEQYF.

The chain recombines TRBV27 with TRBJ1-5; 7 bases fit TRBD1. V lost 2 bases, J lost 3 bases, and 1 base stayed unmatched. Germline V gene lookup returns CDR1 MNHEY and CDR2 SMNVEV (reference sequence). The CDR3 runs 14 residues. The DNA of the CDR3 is TGTGCCAGCAGTTTACAGGGGGTCAATCAGCCCCAGCATTTT. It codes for CASSLQGVNQPQHF.

The CDR3, as DNA: TGTGCCAGCAGCTTAGACCCTCTAGGGGCCAACGTCCTGACTTTC. It translates to CASSLDPLGANVLTF. This chain joins TRBV11-2 and TRBJ2-6; D not resolved. CDR3 length equals 15 residues. The germline gives CDR1 SGHAT, CDR2 FQNNGV. The germline V and J ends were trimmed by 0 bases and 4 bases, with 7 bases remaining between them. Based on the CDR3 plus reference TRBV11-2 and TRBJ2-6, the full variable domain is EAGVAQSPRYKIIEKRQSVAFWCNPISGHATLYWYQQILGQGPKLLIQFQNNGVVDDSQLPKDRFSAERLKGVDSTLKIQPAKLEDSAVYLCASSLDPLGANVLTFGAGSRLTVL.

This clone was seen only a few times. CDR3 coding DNA: TGTGCCAGCAGCCTCCCGGCCGGGCGCGTGGAGCTGTTTTTT. It specifies CASSLPAGRVELFF. This chain links TRBV11-2 with TRBJ2-2; D ambiguous. Germline CDR1 reads SGHAT; CDR2 reads FQNNGV. This CDR3 is built from 14 residues. Trimming removed 5 bases from V and 10 bases from J, with 17 bases in between.

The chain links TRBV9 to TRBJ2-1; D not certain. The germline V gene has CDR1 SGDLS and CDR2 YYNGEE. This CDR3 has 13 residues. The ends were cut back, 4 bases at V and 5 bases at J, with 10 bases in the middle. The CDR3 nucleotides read TGTGCCAGCAGCCCGGACCCTAACAATGAGCAGTTCTTC. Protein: CASSPDPNNEQFF.

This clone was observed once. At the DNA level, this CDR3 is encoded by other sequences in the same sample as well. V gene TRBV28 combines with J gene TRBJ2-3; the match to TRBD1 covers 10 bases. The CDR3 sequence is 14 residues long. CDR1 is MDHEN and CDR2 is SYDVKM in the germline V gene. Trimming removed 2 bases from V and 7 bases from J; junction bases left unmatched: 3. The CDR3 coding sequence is TGTGCCAGCAGTTTAAGGACAGGGGGGAATACGCAGTATTTT. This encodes CASSLRTGGNTQYF.

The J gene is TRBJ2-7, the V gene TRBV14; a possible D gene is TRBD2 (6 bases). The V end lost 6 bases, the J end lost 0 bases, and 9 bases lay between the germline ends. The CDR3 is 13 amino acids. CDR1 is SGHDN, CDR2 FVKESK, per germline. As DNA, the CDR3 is TGTGCCAGCAGAGGAGGGATCTCCTACGAGCAGTACTTC. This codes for CASRGGISYEQYF.